The 13 T cell receptor beta chains below come from one sample, sequenced in a study of T cells in Graves' hyperthyroidism and ophthalmopathy. The source material, RNA transcripts, was used to amplify TCR beta CDR3 regions. Using the HTBI primer set, a first-round RT-PCR was run on the TCR CDR3. MiXCR was run by TCRdb on the multiplex PCR reads, yielding one entry per CDR3 protein. This sample has about half a million distinct CDR3 sequences, with about 16% found just once. What was sequenced was blood. These receptors were obtained from a young woman with Graves' ophthalmopathy.

This clonotype has more than one count but fewer than ten. This chain joins TRBV27 and TRBJ2-2; D is undetermined. The length of the CDR3 is 14 residues. The V gene lost 1 base and the J gene lost 0 bases, with 3 bases spanning the gap. Germline CDR1 MNHEY, CDR2 SMNVEV (reference sequence). CDR3 loop: CASSLWSNTGELFF. CDR3 coding DNA: TGTGCCAGCAGTTTATGGTCGAACACCGGGGAGCTGTTTTTT.

In this sample, this clonotype turned up a few times. The CDR3 does not close with the conserved phenylalanine or tryptophan, likely indicating a read error. V and J are TRBV5-1 and TRBJ1-1, with D perhaps TRBD1 (6 bases). CDR1 is SGHRS, CDR2 YFSETQ, per germline. The CDR3 extends over 12 amino acids. The CDR3 coding sequence is TGTGCCAGCAGCTTGGACAGCGATGAAGCTTTCCTT. It translates to CASSLDSDEAFL.

Many counts were recorded for this clonotype. The chain is built from TRBV12-3 or TRBV12-4 and TRBJ1-1; a weak D match, TRBD1 (6 bases). CDR3 length equals 13 residues. The V gene lost 6 bases and the J gene lost 3 bases, with 11 bases spanning the gap. CDR3 in DNA: TGTGCCAGCAGAAACGGGGGGCACACTGAAGCTTTCTTT. Translation: CASRNGGHTEAFF.

This chain uses TRBV5-1 with TRBJ2-5; tentatively, D is TRBD1 or TRBD2 (6 bases each). This CDR3 comprises 16 residues. V lost 2 bases, J lost 2 bases, and 16 bases lay in between. Looked up from germline, CDR1 is SGHRS and CDR2 is YFSETQ. In DNA form, the CDR3 reads TGCGCCAGCAGCTTATCCGTCCGGGGGCAACAAGAGACCCAGTACTTC. This sequence encodes CASSLSVRGQQETQYF.

This clonotype appeared many times. The chain couples TRBV2 to TRBJ2-1; 11 bases align to TRBD2. There are 17 residues in the CDR3. CDR1 and CDR2 (germline): SNHLY, FYNNEI. V was clipped by 2 bases and J by 5 bases; unmatched bases: 8. CDR3 sequence: CASSERRLAGPNNEQFF. Here the CDR3 DNA reads TGTGCCAGCAGTGAAAGACGACTAGCGGGGCCTAACAATGAGCAGTTCTTC.

This clonotype showed up just a few times. The genes are TRBV10-3 and TRBJ1-5; no clear D gene. Trimming took 10 bases from V and 2 from J, leaving 12 bases between them. Germline V gene data show CDR1 as ENHRY and CDR2 as SYGVKD. The CDR3 contains 13 residues. CDR3 sequence (DNA): TGTGCCACCCTACCGGACCGCAATCAGCCCCAGCATTTT. Translating it yields CATLPDRNQPQHF.

The J gene is TRBJ1-2, the V gene TRBV12-5; D is perhaps TRBD1 (6 bases). This CDR3 comprises 14 residues. V was cut by 6 bases and J by 3 bases, with 14 bases left in between. Germline V gene data show CDR1 as LGHNT and CDR2 as FRNRAP. Here the CDR3 DNA reads TGTGCTAGTGGCCCCGTAGGGGGATACTATGGCTACACCTTC. Residues: CASGPVGGYYGYTF.

This clonotype was counted many times. This sequence joins TRBV7-2 and TRBJ1-1, with D possibly being TRBD1 (5 bases). Trimming shortened V by 1 base and J by 4 bases, and 13 bases separated the two germline ends. The CDR3 is 15 residues long. Germline-derived CDR1 and CDR2 are SGHTA and FQGNSA. CDR3 amino acids: CASSLDPGTATEAFF. The CDR3 nucleotides are TGTGCCAGCAGCTTAGATCCGGGGACGGCCACTGAAGCTTTCTTT. The whole variable domain, remainder taken from reference TRBV7-2 and TRBJ1-1, is GAGVSQSPSNKVTEKGKDVELRCDPISGHTALYWYRQSLGQGLEFLIYFQGNSAPDKSGLPSDRFSAERTGGSVSTLTIQRTQQEDSAVYLCASSLDPGTATEAFFGQGTRLTVV.

Here the CDR3 reads CASSLGSSGGWETQYF. The CDR3 nucleotides are TGTGCCAGCAGCTTAGGCTCTAGCGGGGGTTGGGAGACCCAGTACTTC. This chain joins TRBV7-2 and TRBJ2-5; 10 bases match TRBD2. V lost 1 base, J lost 5 bases, and 7 bases stayed unmatched. The CDR3 sequence is 16 residues long. Per the germline V gene, CDR1 is SGHTA and CDR2 is FQGNSA.

At least ten counts were recorded for this clonotype. The chain carries TRBV7-9 and TRBJ2-3; 12 nucleotides align to TRBD2. V was pared by 8 bases and J by 2 bases, with 2 bases of the junction left unmatched. Per germline, CDR1 SEHNR and CDR2 FQNEAQ (reference sequence). This CDR3 contains 14 residues. CDR3 amino acids: CASPSGRATDTQYF. The CDR3 DNA reads TGTGCCAGCCCTAGCGGGAGGGCCACAGATACGCAGTATTTT.

This clonotype was observed many times. V is TRBV29-1 and J is TRBJ2-5, with TRBD2 identical over 8 bases. This CDR3 spans 12 amino acids. Germline loops: CDR1 SQVTM, CDR2 ANQGSEA. V shed 2 bases and J 5 bases; nucleotides not matched to a gene: 1. The CDR3 nucleotides read TGCAGCGTTGAAACGGGGGGGGAGACCCAGTACTTC. Residues: CSVETGGETQYF.

This clonotype came up a few times. The chain couples TRBV20-1 to TRBJ2-3, with TRBD2 identical over 9 bases. CDR1 and CDR2 from the germline V gene are DFQATT and SNEGSKA (reference sequence). The J segment lost 5 bases and the V segment lost 3 bases, leaving 9 bases of the junction unmatched. The CDR3 totals 15 residues. The DNA for the CDR3 is TGCAGTGCTAGTTCAGCGGGAGGTGCTATAGATACGCAGTATTTT. Residues: CSASSAGGAIDTQYF.

This clonotype was seen at least ten times. The rearrangement uses TRBV7-2 and TRBJ1-2; no firm D call. CDR3 length: 16 amino acids. Trimming took 2 bases from V and 4 from J, leaving 17 bases between them. The germline V gene encodes CDR1 SGHTA and CDR2 FQGNSA. CDR3 residues: CASSLSRIYQFYGYTF. In nucleotides, the CDR3 is TGTGCCAGCAGCTTATCACGGATATATCAATTCTATGGCTACACCTTC.